These 4 T cell receptor beta chains originate from one sample sequenced in a study of regulatory T cells in long-lasting Graves disease. Noted time point: newly diagnosed GD, antithyroid drugs for less than 3 months. With RNA extracted from PBMCs as input, the TCR library was made. In building TCR beta libraries, iRepertoire HTBI primers were used together with Arm-PCR of CDR3 regions. TCRdb ran MiXCR on the multiplex PCR reads and lists one entry per CDR3 protein. The repertoire includes 550,000 to 700,000 distinct CDR3 sequences, 15% to 20% of them detected once, and more than 10% sits in the top ten. The same sample was also studied in work on T cells in Graves' hyperthyroidism and ophthalmopathy.

Sequenced material: peripheral blood mononuclear cells (PBMCs), taken at new diagnosis, from a patient treated with antithyroid drugs. Source of these receptors: a man aged 18 to 35 with Graves disease.

The rearrangement uses TRBV7-2 and TRBJ2-2, with TRBD1 identical over 8 bases. The CDR3 runs 15 residues. The V segment lost 0 bases and the J segment 5 bases; nucleotides outside the gene matches: 2. The germline CDR1 and CDR2 sequences are SGHTA and FQGNSA. In DNA, the CDR3 is TGTGCCAGCAGCTTAGCGACAGGGGTTACCGGGGAGCTGTTTTTT. It encodes CASSLATGVTGELFF.

Many counts were recorded for this clonotype. This chain connects TRBV27 to TRBJ2-2; no clear D gene. The CDR3 has 13 amino acids. Germline CDR1 reads MNHEY; CDR2 reads SMNVEV (reference sequence). The V end lost 6 bases, the J end lost 6 bases, and 11 bases lay between the germline ends. The CDR3 spells CASSIQVAGELFF. CDR3 nucleotides: TGTGCCAGCAGCATTCAGGTGGCCGGGGAGCTGTTTTTT.

This clonotype has just a few counts. The chain links TRBV18 to TRBJ2-2; D possibly corresponds to TRBD1 (6 bases). The CDR3 contains 16 residues. V lost 1 base, J lost 5 bases, and 14 bases lay in between. Germline lookup yields CDR1 KGHSH and CDR2 LQKENI. The CDR3: CASSPRGPPGTGELFF. The CDR3 DNA reads as TGTGCCAGCTCACCACGGGGGCCCCCGGGAACCGGGGAGCTGTTTTTT.

This clonotype was counted once. A much larger clone lies a single base off, so this may be a read error. The chain couples TRBV20-1 to TRBJ2-1; weak D call: TRBD2 (6 bases). There are 13 residues in the CDR3. Trimming left V 2 bases short and J 10 bases short, with 15 bases between. Per the germline V gene, CDR1 is DFQATT and CDR2 is SNEGSKA (reference sequence). CDR3 loop: CSARWAGRNEQFF. The CDR3 DNA reads TGCAGTGCTAGATGGGCAGGGAGGAACGAGCAGTTCTTC.